One and the same sample provided the 2 T cell receptor beta chains below, sequenced in a study of STAT5B mutations in CD4+ large granular lymphocyte leukemia (dated by TCRdb to between 2021 and 2024). Library construction relied on the immunoSEQ multiplex PCR assay. TCRdb's version of the immuneACCESS table is confined to in-frame rearrangements and falls short of the full clone set. An unresolved V gene accounts for under half of the shortfall where checked; the remainder is of unknown origin. The sample profile shows about 35,000 clones; roughly 65% of them were found once. The ten largest account for 1.5% to 2% of the sample. The specimen was CD4+ T cells from blood buffy coats. Receptors originate from a human donor in good health.

This chain connects TRBV6-1 to TRBJ1-2; D not certain. The CDR3 is 13 residues long. The ends were cut back, 3 bases at V and 3 bases at J, with 8 bases in the middle. Germline V gives CDR1 MNHNS, CDR2 SASEGT. In nucleotides, the CDR3 is TGTGCCAGCAGTGAGACCGGGGACTATGGCTACACCTTC. Amino acids: CASSETGDYGYTF.

In its sample, this clone was seen a few times. CDR3 sequence (DNA): TGTGCCAGCTCACAACGGGTCGAGGGCACTGAAGCTTTCTTT. This gives the protein CASSQRVEGTEAFF. The chain joins TRBV18 to TRBJ1-1; no reliable D call. The CDR3 runs 14 residues. V lost 4 bases, J lost 4 bases, and 13 bases lay in between. In germline, CDR1 is KGHSH, CDR2 LQKENI. The entire variable domain, with the rest obtained from reference TRBV18 and TRBJ1-1, is as follows: NAGVMQNPRHLVRRRGQEARLRCSPMKGHSHVYWYRQLPEEGLKFMVYLQKENIIDESGMPKERFSAEFPKEGPSILRIQQVVRGDSAAYFCASSQRVEGTEAFFGQGTRLTVV.